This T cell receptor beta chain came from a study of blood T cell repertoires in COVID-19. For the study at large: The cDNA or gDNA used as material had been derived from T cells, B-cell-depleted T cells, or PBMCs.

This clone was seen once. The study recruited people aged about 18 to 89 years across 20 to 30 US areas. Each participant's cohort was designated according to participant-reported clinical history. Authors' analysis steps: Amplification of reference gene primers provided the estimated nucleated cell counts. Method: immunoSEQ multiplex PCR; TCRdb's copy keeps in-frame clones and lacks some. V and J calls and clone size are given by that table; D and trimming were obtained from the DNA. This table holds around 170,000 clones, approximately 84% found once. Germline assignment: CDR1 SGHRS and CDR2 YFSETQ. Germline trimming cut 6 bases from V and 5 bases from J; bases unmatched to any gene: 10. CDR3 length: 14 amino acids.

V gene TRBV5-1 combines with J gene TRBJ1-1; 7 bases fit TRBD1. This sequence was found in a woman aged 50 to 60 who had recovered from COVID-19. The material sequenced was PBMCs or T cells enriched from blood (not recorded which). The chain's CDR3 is CASTPGGGATEAFF. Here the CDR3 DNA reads TGCGCCAGCACCCCCGGAGGGGGCGCGACTGAAGCTTTCTTT.